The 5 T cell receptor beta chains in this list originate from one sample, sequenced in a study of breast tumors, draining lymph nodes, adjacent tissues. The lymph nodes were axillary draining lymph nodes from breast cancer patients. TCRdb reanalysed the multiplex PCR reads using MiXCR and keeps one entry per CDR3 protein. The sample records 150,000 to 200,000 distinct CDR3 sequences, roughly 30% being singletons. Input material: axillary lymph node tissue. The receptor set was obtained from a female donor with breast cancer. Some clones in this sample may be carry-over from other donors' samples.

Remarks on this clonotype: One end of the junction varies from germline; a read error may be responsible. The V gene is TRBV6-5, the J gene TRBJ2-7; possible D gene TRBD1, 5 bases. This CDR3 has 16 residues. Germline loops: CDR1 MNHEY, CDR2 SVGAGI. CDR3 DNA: TGTGCCAGCAGTCACTCGATCGGGCAGGGCCTCACCGAGCAGTACTTC. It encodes CASSHSIGQGLTEQYF.

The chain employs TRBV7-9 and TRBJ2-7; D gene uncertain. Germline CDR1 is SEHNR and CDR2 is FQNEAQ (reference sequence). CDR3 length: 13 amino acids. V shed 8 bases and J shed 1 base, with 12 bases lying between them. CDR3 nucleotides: TGTGCCAGCGATTCAGGAGTATCCTACGAGCAGTACTTC. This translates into CASDSGVSYEQYF.

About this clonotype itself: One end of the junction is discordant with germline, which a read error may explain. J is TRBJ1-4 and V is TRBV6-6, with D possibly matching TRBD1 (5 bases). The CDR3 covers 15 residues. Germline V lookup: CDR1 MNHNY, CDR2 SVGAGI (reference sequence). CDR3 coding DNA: TGTGCCAGCAGCAGTTACAGGAGGGTGGGTGAAAAACTGCTTTTT. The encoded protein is CASSSYRRVGEKLLF.

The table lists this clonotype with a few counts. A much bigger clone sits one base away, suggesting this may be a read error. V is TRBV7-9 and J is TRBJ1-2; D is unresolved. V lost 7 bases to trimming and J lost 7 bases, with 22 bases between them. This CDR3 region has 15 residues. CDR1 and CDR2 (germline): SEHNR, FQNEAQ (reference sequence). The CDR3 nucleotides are TGTGCCAGCACCCATATCGGTAGGGTATTTCGTGGCTACACCTTC. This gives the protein CASTHIGRVFRGYTF.

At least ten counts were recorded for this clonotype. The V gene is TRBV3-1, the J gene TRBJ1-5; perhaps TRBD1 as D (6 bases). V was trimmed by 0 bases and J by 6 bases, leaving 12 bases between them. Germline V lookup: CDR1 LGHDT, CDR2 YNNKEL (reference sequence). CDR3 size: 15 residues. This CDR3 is CASSQDMAGVQPQHF. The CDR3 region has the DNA TGTGCCAGCAGCCAAGATATGGCAGGGGTTCAGCCCCAGCATTTT.